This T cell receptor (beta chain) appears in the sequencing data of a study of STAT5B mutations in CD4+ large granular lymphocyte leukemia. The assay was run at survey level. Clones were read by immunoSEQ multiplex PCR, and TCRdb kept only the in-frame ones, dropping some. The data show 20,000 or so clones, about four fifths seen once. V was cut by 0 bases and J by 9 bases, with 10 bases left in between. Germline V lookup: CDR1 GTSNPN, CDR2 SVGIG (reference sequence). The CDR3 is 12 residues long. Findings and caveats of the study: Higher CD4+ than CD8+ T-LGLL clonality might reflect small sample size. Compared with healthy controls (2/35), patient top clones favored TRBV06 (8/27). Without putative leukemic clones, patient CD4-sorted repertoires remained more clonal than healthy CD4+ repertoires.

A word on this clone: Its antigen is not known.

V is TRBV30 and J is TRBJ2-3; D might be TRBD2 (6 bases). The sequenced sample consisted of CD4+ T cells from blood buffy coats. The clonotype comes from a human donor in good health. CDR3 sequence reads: CAWSVLEGTQYF. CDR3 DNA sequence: TGTGCCTGGAGTGTACTGGAGGGGACGCAGTATTTT.